The next 24 T cell receptor beta chains were all read from a single sample in a study of CD8+ T cells in alopecia areata. Isolated RNA was reverse transcribed into cDNA used as the sequencing template. Data came from immunoSEQ multiplex PCR; TCRdb stores just in-frame clones and leaves some out. The sample yields fewer than 250,000 clones, 64% seen once. The sample's treatment: oral pan-JAK inhibitor, 5-10 mg twice daily. The sample in question was CD4+ T cells sorted from blood, obtained at week 4, from a patient treated with tofacitinib. Receptor source: a human donor with alopecia areata.

This clone is a singleton in its sample. The chain employs TRBV18 and TRBJ1-2; 7 nucleotides agree with TRBD1. The V gene's germline CDR1 is KGHSH and CDR2 LQKENI. Trimming at V came to 0 bases and at J to 2 bases, leaving 6 bases not matched to a gene. This CDR3 is 16 amino acids long. The CDR3 bases are TGTGCCAGCTCACCACCGGCGGGACAGCGGAACTATGGCTACACCTTC. This sequence encodes CASSPPAGQRNYGYTF.

Worth noting for this clone: This sample includes further DNA sequences coding for the same CDR3. This chain uses TRBV29-1 with TRBJ1-1; D gene ambiguous. Germline V gene sequence: CDR1 SQVTM, CDR2 ANQGSEA. V lost 1 base, J lost 1 base, and 4 bases lay in between. The CDR3 runs to 12 residues. CDR3 nucleotide sequence: TGCAGCGTTGAAGGGCGGAACACTGAAGCTTTCTTT. Translation gives CSVEGRNTEAFF.

The chain has TRBV5-4 and TRBJ2-5; D remains ambiguous. Germline loops: CDR1 SGHNT, CDR2 YYREEE (reference sequence). The CDR3 consists of 14 residues. Trimming removed 4 bases from V and 0 bases from J, with 10 bases in between. CDR3 sequence (DNA): TGTGCCAGCAGCGGAGAAGGCTACCAAGAGACCCAGTACTTC. It encodes CASSGEGYQETQYF.

J is TRBJ2-1 and V is TRBV4-3; D ambiguous. The CDR3 spans 14 residues. The germline gives CDR1 LGHNA, CDR2 YSLEER. Trimming removed 0 bases at V and 4 bases at J, with 7 bases between. The CDR3 coding sequence is TGCGCCAGCAGCCAAGATCTGGCATACAATGAGCAGTTCTTC. The encoded protein is CASSQDLAYNEQFF.

This chain's CDR3 is CASSEAYPGYTF. As DNA, the CDR3 is TGTGCCAGCAGTGAGGCCTATCCCGGCTACACCTTC. The chain has TRBV2 and TRBJ1-2; D not resolved. V gave up 3 bases and J gave up 8 bases, with 10 bases separating them. CDR3 size: 12 residues. Germline-derived CDR1 and CDR2 are SNHLY and FYNNEI. Combining the CDR3 with reference TRBV2 and TRBJ1-2 gives the whole variable domain EPEVTQTPSHQVTQMGQEVILRCVPISNHLYFYWYRQILGQKVEFLVSFYNNEISEKSEIFDDQFSVERPDGSNFTLKIRSTKLEDSAMYFCASSEAYPGYTFGSGTRLTVV.

This clone was seen a handful of times. The V gene is TRBV27, the J gene TRBJ2-4; 8 bases map to TRBD1. V shed 5 bases, J shed 1 base, and the junction held 10 bases outside the gene matches. Germline V gene sequence: CDR1 MNHEY, CDR2 SMNVEV (reference sequence). CDR3 length: 17 residues. In nucleotides, the CDR3 is TGTGCCAGCAGTCAATACAGGGGGGTCCGTGCCAAAAACATTCAGTACTTC. Amino acid sequence: CASSQYRGVRAKNIQYF.

As concerns this clone: The same CDR3 is also encoded by other DNA sequences in this sample. This chain connects TRBV4-1 to TRBJ1-1; 8 bases are shared with TRBD1. CDR3 size: 13 residues. V lost 3 bases, J lost 3 bases, and 0 bases stayed unmatched. CDR1 MGHRA and CDR2 YSYEKL come from the germline V gene. The CDR3 sequence is CASSQDRDTEAFF. In DNA form, the CDR3 reads TGCGCCAGCAGCCAGGACAGGGACACTGAAGCTTTCTTT.

The chain is built from TRBV15 and TRBJ1-1; a weak D match, TRBD1 (5 bases). The CDR3 covers 16 residues. Germline-derived CDR1 and CDR2 are LNHNV and YYDKDF (reference sequence). The ends were cut back, 2 bases at V and 1 base at J, with 14 bases in the middle. CDR3 amino acids: CATSRPKGLTNTEAFF. In DNA form, the CDR3 reads TGTGCCACCAGCAGACCGAAGGGACTGACGAACACTGAAGCTTTCTTT.

The chain uses TRBV5-1 and TRBJ2-2; D may be TRBD2 (5 bases). CDR1 and CDR2 (germline): SGHRS, YFSETQ. The CDR3 runs to 14 residues. Trimming stripped 5 bases from V and 0 bases from J, with 8 bases between. CDR3 in amino acids: CASRWTANTGELFF. CDR3 nucleotide sequence: TGCGCCAGCAGATGGACTGCGAACACCGGGGAGCTGTTTTTT.

The chain links TRBV11-1 to TRBJ2-1, with D hard to call. The V end was cut by 4 bases, the J end by 7 bases, with 8 bases between. CDR3 length: 12 residues. Germline V gene lookup returns CDR1 SGHAT and CDR2 FQDESV (reference sequence). CDR3 nucleotides: TGTGCCAGCAGCTCCAATAGAAATGAGCAGTTCTTC. Translation gives CASSSNRNEQFF.

The rearrangement joins TRBV29-1 to TRBJ2-7; the match to TRBD1 covers 7 bases. Germline CDR1 SQVTM, CDR2 ANQGSEA. V lost 4 bases, J lost 3 bases, and 3 bases stayed unmatched. This CDR3 is 12 amino acids long. The CDR3 sequence is CSVGGTVYEQYF. The CDR3 DNA reads TGCAGCGTTGGAGGGACAGTCTACGAGCAGTACTTC.

The table lists this clone with a few counts. J is TRBJ2-5 and V is TRBV29-1; D may match TRBD1 or TRBD2 (5 bases each). Trimming shortened V by 4 bases and J by 4 bases, and 10 bases separated the two germline ends. This CDR3 comprises 12 residues. The germline V gene encodes CDR1 SQVTM and CDR2 ANQGSEA. The CDR3 nucleotides read TGCAGCGTTGGAGAGGGGTCAGAGACCCAGTACTTC. The encoded protein is CSVGEGSETQYF.

This chain joins TRBV29-1 and TRBJ2-4; perhaps TRBD2 as D (6 bases). This CDR3 is 14 amino acids long. Trimming took 6 bases from V and 0 from J, leaving 12 bases between them. CDR1 and CDR2 from the germline V gene are SQVTM and ANQGSEA. The chain's CDR3 is CSVRGVLAKNIQYF. For the CDR3, the DNA is TGCAGCGTCCGCGGGGTTCTAGCCAAAAACATTCAGTACTTC.

J is TRBJ1-5 and V is TRBV2, with TRBD1 as a possible D gene (5 bases). The V gene's germline CDR1 is SNHLY and CDR2 FYNNEI. The CDR3 has 17 residues. The V end was cut by 3 bases, the J end by 0 bases, with 15 bases between. The chain's CDR3 is CASSEARVGSSNQPQHF. The CDR3, as DNA: TGTGCCAGCAGTGAGGCCAGGGTTGGAAGTAGCAATCAGCCCCAGCATTTT. Variable domain in full (rest from reference TRBV2 and TRBJ1-5): EPEVTQTPSHQVTQMGQEVILRCVPISNHLYFYWYRQILGQKVEFLVSFYNNEISEKSEIFDDQFSVERPDGSNFTLKIRSTKLEDSAMYFCASSEARVGSSNQPQHFGDGTRLSIL.

This clone was observed once. The chain recombines TRBV7-9 with TRBJ1-1; no clear D gene. Trimming removed 4 bases from V and 0 bases from J, with 6 bases in between. From germline, CDR1 is SEHNR and CDR2 FQNEAQ (reference sequence). This CDR3 is 13 amino acids long. CDR3 coding DNA: TGTGCCAGCAGCTACACTATGAACACTGAAGCTTTCTTT. Translating gives CASSYTMNTEAFF. The complete variable domain, with remaining parts taken from reference TRBV7-9 and TRBJ1-1, reads DTGVSQNPRHKITKRGQNVTFRCDPISEHNRLYWYRQTLGQGPEFLTYFQNEAQLEKSRLLSDRFSAERPKGSFSTLEIQRTEQGDSAMYLCASSYTMNTEAFFGQGTRLTVV.

The rearrangement uses TRBV29-1 and TRBJ2-1; 8 positions agree with TRBD2. CDR1 is SQVTM and CDR2 is ANQGSEA in the germline V gene. Unmatched junction bases numbered 2, after V lost 1 base and J lost 3 bases. CDR3 size: 14 residues. The chain's CDR3 is CSVEGRGVYNEQFF. CDR3 in DNA: TGCAGCGTTGAAGGGCGGGGGGTCTACAATGAGCAGTTCTTC.

This clone showed up just a few times. This chain uses TRBV7-9 with TRBJ2-3; D perhaps matches TRBD2 (7 bases). The ends were cut back, 2 bases at V and 2 bases at J, with 14 bases in the middle. The germline CDR1 and CDR2 sequences are SEHNR and FQNEAQ (reference sequence). The CDR3 length is 16 residues. CDR3: CASSLSAGAITDTQYF. Here the CDR3 DNA reads TGTGCCAGCAGCTTATCCGCGGGGGCTATCACAGATACGCAGTATTTT.

The chain combines TRBV19 with TRBJ2-7; tentative D call: TRBD1 (6 bases). V lost 2 bases and J lost 4, with 18 bases in between. This CDR3 spans 16 amino acids. Germline values: CDR1 LNHDA, CDR2 SQIVND (reference sequence). Here the CDR3 DNA reads TGTGCCAGTAGTATAACGCCACAGGGCGTGGTGTACGAGCAGTACTTC. This encodes CASSITPQGVVYEQYF.

As for this clone: Other DNA variants within this sample encode the same CDR3. The rearrangement links TRBV5-1 to TRBJ2-7, with D uncertain. V was cut by 1 base and J by 2 bases, with 10 bases left in between. CDR3 length: 14 amino acids. Germline V gives CDR1 SGHRS, CDR2 YFSETQ. DNA of the CDR3: TGCGCCAGCAGCTTGTCTGGAACGCCCTACGAGCAGTACTTC. Translation gives CASSLSGTPYEQYF.

V gene TRBV7-2 combines with J gene TRBJ2-3; D might be TRBD2 (5 bases). Trimming removed 1 base at V and 0 bases at J, with 5 bases between. The CDR3 covers 14 residues. CDR1 is SGHTA and CDR2 is FQGNSA in the germline V gene. The CDR3 is CASSLGTSTDTQYF. CDR3 coding DNA: TGTGCCAGCAGCTTAGGGACTAGCACAGATACGCAGTATTTT.

This clone showed up just a few times. The chain's CDR3 is CAWSVVSQGADGYTF. The CDR3 DNA reads as TGTGCCTGGAGTGTGGTCTCACAGGGGGCCGATGGCTACACCTTC. The gene calls are TRBV30 and TRBJ1-2; TRBD1 matches at 9 bases. This CDR3 contains 15 residues. Trimming took 0 bases from V and 6 from J; bases not matched to a gene: 8. The germline V gene encodes CDR1 GTSNPN and CDR2 SVGIG (reference sequence).

This clone turned up a few times. The chain is built from TRBV7-9 and TRBJ1-4; TRBD1 aligns across 8 bases. J gave up 3 bases and V 5 bases, and 8 bases lay outside the gene matches. The CDR3 contains 16 residues. The germline CDR1 and CDR2 sequences are SEHNR and FQNEAQ (reference sequence). The CDR3 DNA sequence: TGTGCCAGCAGCCGAGGACAGGGTCGGGCTAATGAAAAACTGTTTTTT. It encodes CASSRGQGRANEKLFF. The full variable domain, completed using reference TRBV7-9 and TRBJ1-4, is DTGVSQNPRHKITKRGQNVTFRCDPISEHNRLYWYRQTLGQGPEFLTYFQNEAQLEKSRLLSDRFSAERPKGSFSTLEIQRTEQGDSAMYLCASSRGQGRANEKLFFGSGTQLSVL.

This chain uses TRBV5-1 with TRBJ2-1, with 8 bases aligning to TRBD1. CDR1 and CDR2 from the germline V gene are SGHRS and YFSETQ. This CDR3 has 15 amino acids. J was trimmed by 2 bases and V by 0 bases; bases with no gene match: 1. The CDR3 region is CASSLAGGAYNEQFF. For the CDR3, the DNA is TGCGCCAGCAGCTTGGCAGGGGGCGCCTACAATGAGCAGTTCTTC.

V gene TRBV15 combines with J gene TRBJ1-2; D remains unclear. The CDR3 runs to 15 residues. V lost 0 bases and J lost 6, with 14 bases in between. Per the germline V gene, CDR1 is LNHNV and CDR2 is YYDKDF (reference sequence). Written as DNA, the CDR3 is TGTGCCACCAGCAGAGATAGCGCGGCAGTGCATGGCTACACCTTC. Translation gives CATSRDSAAVHGYTF.